This is a list of T cell receptor beta chains from one sample in a study of blood T cells in healthy people across ages. TCRdb re-called the 5' RACE reads through MiXCR, storing one row per CDR3 protein. Among fewer than 1.5 million distinct CDR3 sequences listed, approximately 42% were seen once. The sequencing input was blood. The origin of the receptors is a woman under 30 in good health. Each CDR3 is given without its conserved first and last residue. Each record gives: V gene, CDR3 protein.

TRBV10-3	AISDFGGTTDTQY
TRBV6-5	ASKNLDEQF
TRBV6-2/TRBV6-3	ASSYAPLSYEQY
TRBV21-1	ASSPRQAGGYGYT
TRBV12-3/TRBV12-4	ASSRGHSGANVLT
TRBV20-1	SARGRGGQETQF
TRBV6-1	ASSELAKRNEQY
TRBV28	ASSVISGGALYEQY
TRBV12-3/TRBV12-4	ASRPGQMNTEAF
TRBV5-1	ASSPSGEYGYT
TRBV7-9	ASSSQGSGRNSYNEQF